Listed here are 15 T cell receptor beta chains from one sample, sequenced in a study of graft-versus-host responses after intestinal transplantation. Method: immunoSEQ multiplex PCR; TCRdb's copy keeps in-frame clones and lacks some. The sample includes roughly 100,000 clones, 87% of them seen just once. Antigens for these TCRs are unknown. The sample in question was unstimulated CD4+ T cells sorted from spleen or lymph node cells, obtained before intestinal transplant. The receptor set was obtained from a human donor who received an intestinal transplant.

J is TRBJ2-7 and V is TRBV6-1, with a possible D match to TRBD2 (6 bases). The CDR3 totals 14 residues. Trimming pared 8 bases from V and 6 bases from J, leaving 20 bases between. The V gene's germline CDR1 is MNHNS and CDR2 SASEGT. The chain's CDR3 is CASGRDGGFGEQYF. The DNA for the CDR3 is TGTGCCAGCGGAAGGGACGGGGGATTTGGCGAGCAGTACTTC.

This clone was detected only once. V usage is TRBV7-9 and J usage is TRBJ1-1, with a possible D match to TRBD1 (5 bases). CDR3 length: 15 amino acids. Germline CDR1 reads SEHNR; CDR2 reads FQNEAQ (reference sequence). Trimming removed 4 bases from V and 4 bases from J, with 16 bases in between. CDR3 nucleotides: TGTGCCAGCAGCTCCTCGAGGGAGAGGGGCACTGAAGCTTTCTTT. This translates into CASSSSRERGTEAFF. The variable domain in full, with the rest retrieved from reference TRBV7-9 and TRBJ1-1, is DTGVSQNPRHKITKRGQNVTFRCDPISEHNRLYWYRQTLGQGPEFLTYFQNEAQLEKSRLLSDRFSAERPKGSFSTLEIQRTEQGDSAMYLCASSSSRERGTEAFFGQGTRLTVV.

This clone has just a few counts. The V call is TRBV5-4, the J call TRBJ1-2, with 12 bases identical to TRBD1. The V gene end was trimmed by 4 bases and the J gene end by 6 bases; junction bases not matched to a gene: 7. Germline CDR1 is SGHNT and CDR2 is YYREEE (reference sequence). There are 15 residues in the CDR3. This chain's CDR3 is CASSPGQGALDGYTF. The CDR3 nucleotides are TGTGCCAGCAGCCCGGGACAGGGGGCCCTCGATGGCTACACCTTC.

This sequence joins TRBV5-1 and TRBJ2-3; D is perhaps TRBD1 or TRBD2 (6 bases each). V dropped 3 bases and J dropped 2 bases, with 16 bases sitting between them. CDR1 and CDR2 from the germline V gene are SGHRS and YFSETQ. CDR3 length equals 16 residues. The CDR3 nucleotides are TGCGCCAGCAGCTACTACGGGGGCGCTTACACAGATACGCAGTATTTT. Translating it yields CASSYYGGAYTDTQYF.

This chain connects TRBV10-3 to TRBJ2-3, with TRBD1 matching 9 bases. Germline V gives CDR1 ENHRY, CDR2 SYGVKD. The CDR3 consists of 15 residues. Trimming removed 5 bases from V and 6 bases from J; junction bases left unmatched: 9. This CDR3 reads CAISPGQGNSDTQYF. The CDR3 DNA follows: TGTGCCATCAGTCCGGGACAGGGCAATTCGGATACGCAGTATTTT.

CDR3 amino acids: CASRPTSGLVGDTQYF. In nucleotides, the CDR3 is TGTGCCAGCAGACCGACTAGCGGGTTAGTCGGAGATACGCAGTATTTT. J is TRBJ2-3 and V is TRBV2; 10 nucleotides match TRBD2. The CDR3 extends over 16 amino acids. Germline CDR1 reads SNHLY; CDR2 reads FYNNEI. V lost 6 bases, J lost 5 bases, and 11 bases stayed unmatched.

In its sample, this clone was seen a few times. The chain joins TRBV27 to TRBJ1-4, with D possibly TRBD1 on 6 matching bases. CDR1 MNHEY and CDR2 SMNVEV come from the germline V gene (reference sequence). This CDR3 is built from 14 residues. The germline V and J ends were trimmed by 0 bases and 8 bases, with 10 bases remaining between them. The CDR3 protein is CASSLSRTAEKLFF. Here the CDR3 DNA reads TGTGCCAGCAGTTTATCCCGGACAGCGGAAAAACTGTTTTTT. The full variable domain, with the rest looked up from reference TRBV27 and TRBJ1-4, is EAQVTQNPRYLITVTGKKLTVTCSQNMNHEYMSWYRQDPGLGLRQIYYSMNVEVTDKGDVPEGYKVSRKEKRNFPLILESPSPNQTSLYFCASSLSRTAEKLFFGSGTQLSVL.

This sequence joins TRBV6-5 and TRBJ1-2; possible D gene TRBD1, 5 bases. The CDR3 spans 14 residues. V was clipped by 7 bases and J by 4 bases, with 16 bases between them. Germline lookup yields CDR1 MNHEY and CDR2 SVGAGI. The CDR3 is CASTGTSAGYGYTF. The CDR3 nucleotides read TGTGCCAGCACCGGGACGTCGGCCGGCTATGGCTACACCTTC.

This clone was picked up a small number of times. V gene TRBV6-5 combines with J gene TRBJ2-4, with TRBD1 matching 7 bases. The CDR3 has 12 amino acids. V dropped 6 bases and J dropped 4; count of bases not matched to a gene: 0. Germline V gene sequence: CDR1 MNHEY, CDR2 SVGAGI. The CDR3 DNA reads as TGTGCCAGCAGGGACAGGAAAAACATTCAGTACTTC. Translated, it gives CASRDRKNIQYF.

This clone was picked up one time. The J gene is TRBJ2-2, the V gene TRBV5-1, with 11 nucleotides matching TRBD1. Germline loops: CDR1 SGHRS, CDR2 YFSETQ. This CDR3 has 16 residues. V lost 4 bases to trimming and J lost 6 bases; unmatched junction nucleotides: 8. CDR3 amino acids: CASSPRTGGKAGELFF. The DNA of the CDR3 is TGCGCCAGCAGCCCACGGACAGGGGGCAAGGCCGGGGAGCTGTTTTTT. The full variable domain, completed using reference TRBV5-1 and TRBJ2-2, is KAGVTQTPRYLIKTRGQQVTLSCSPISGHRSVSWYQQTPGQGLQFLFEYFSETQRNKGNFPGRFSGRQFSNSRSEMNVSTLELGDSALYLCASSPRTGGKAGELFFGEGSRLTVL.

This clone was picked up one time. The rearrangement uses TRBV7-7 and TRBJ2-4, with D tentatively TRBD1 (6 bases). Germline values: CDR1 SSHAT, CDR2 FNYEAQ (reference sequence). V lost 6 bases and J lost 0, with 15 bases in between. This CDR3 spans 16 amino acids. The CDR3 bases are TGTGCCAGCAGAGCAGACAGGTCTCTAGCCAAAAACATTCAGTACTTC. Its protein product is CASRADRSLAKNIQYF.

The CDR3 is CASSQVGRTYEQYF. CDR3 coding DNA: TGTGCCAGCAGCCAAGTGGGAAGAACCTACGAGCAGTACTTC. The rearrangement uses TRBV4-2 and TRBJ2-7, with D unclear. The CDR3 length is 14 residues. Per the germline V gene, CDR1 is LGHNA and CDR2 is YNFKEQ. Trimming took off 1 base at V and 2 bases at J, with 9 bases between the two ends.

V and J are TRBV6-5 and TRBJ2-1, with no clear D. The CDR3 is 12 amino acids. V shed 2 bases and J shed 7 bases, with 6 bases lying between them. Looked up from germline, CDR1 is MNHEY and CDR2 is SVGAGI. The CDR3 here is CASSYDLNEQFF. The CDR3 bases are TGTGCCAGCAGTTACGACTTGAATGAGCAGTTCTTC.

This chain uses TRBV6-6 with TRBJ2-3; possibly TRBD1 or TRBD2 for D (6 bases each). V was trimmed by 6 bases and J by 5 bases, leaving 21 bases between them. Germline CDR1 MNHNY, CDR2 SVGAGI (reference sequence). The CDR3 has 16 residues. CDR3 sequence: CASSYPRGEGRDTQYF. The CDR3 region has the DNA TGTGCCAGCAGCTACCCGAGGGGGGAAGGCAGAGATACGCAGTATTTT.

In this sample, this clone turned up a few times. V and J are TRBV21-1 and TRBJ2-6. TRBV21-1 is assigned pseudogene status. CDR3 size: 18 residues. The CDR3 sequence: CASSKVSAGTSGANVLTF. Here the CDR3 DNA reads TGTGCCAGCAGCAAAGTTTCGGCAGGGACCTCTGGGGCCAACGTCCTGACTTTC.